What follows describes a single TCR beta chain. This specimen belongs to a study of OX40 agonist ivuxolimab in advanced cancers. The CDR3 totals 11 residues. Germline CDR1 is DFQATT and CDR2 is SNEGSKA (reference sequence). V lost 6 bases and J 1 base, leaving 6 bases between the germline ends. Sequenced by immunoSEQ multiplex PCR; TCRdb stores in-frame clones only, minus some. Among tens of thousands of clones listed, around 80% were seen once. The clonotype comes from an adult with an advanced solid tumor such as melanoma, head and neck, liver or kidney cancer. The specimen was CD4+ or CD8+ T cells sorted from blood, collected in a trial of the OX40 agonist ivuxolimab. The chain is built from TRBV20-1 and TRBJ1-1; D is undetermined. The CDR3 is CSASENTEAFF. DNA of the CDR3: TGCAGTGCATCCGAGAACACTGAAGCTTTCTTT.